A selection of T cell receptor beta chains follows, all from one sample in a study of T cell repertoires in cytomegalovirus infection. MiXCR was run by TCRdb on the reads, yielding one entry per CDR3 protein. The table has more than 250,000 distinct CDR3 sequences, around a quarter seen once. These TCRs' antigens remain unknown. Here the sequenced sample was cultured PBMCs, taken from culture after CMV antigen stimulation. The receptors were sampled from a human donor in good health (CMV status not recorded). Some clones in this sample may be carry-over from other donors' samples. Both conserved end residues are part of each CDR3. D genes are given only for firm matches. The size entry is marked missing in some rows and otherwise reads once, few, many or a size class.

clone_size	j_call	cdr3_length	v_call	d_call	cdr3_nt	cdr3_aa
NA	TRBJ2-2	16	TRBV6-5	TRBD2	TGTGCCAGCAGAGGACTAGCGGGAGTGTTCCCCGGGGAGCTGTTTTTT	CASRGLAGVFPGELFF
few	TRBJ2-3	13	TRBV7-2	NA	TGTGCCAGCAGCCCCCGTTTGCCAGATACGCAGTATTTT	CASSPRLPDTQYF
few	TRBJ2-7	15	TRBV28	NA	TGTGCCAGCACCGATGGCCTAGCGAACTCCTACGAGCAGTACTTC	CASTDGLANSYEQYF
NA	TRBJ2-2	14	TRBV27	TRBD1	TGTGCCAGCAGTTCGGACAGGTTCACCGGGGAGCTGTTTTTT	CASSSDRFTGELFF
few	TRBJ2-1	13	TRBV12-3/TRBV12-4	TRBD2	TGTGCCAGCAGGTTGATCCGGGAGGGTGAGCAGTTCTTC	CASRLIREGEQFF
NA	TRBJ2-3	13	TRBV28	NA	TGTGCCAGCAGTTCTCGATTTACAGATACGCAGTATTTT	CASSSRFTDTQYF
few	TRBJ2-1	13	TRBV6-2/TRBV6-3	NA	TGTGCCAGCAGATCCCCAGCGTCGTATGAGCAGTTCTTC	CASRSPASYEQFF
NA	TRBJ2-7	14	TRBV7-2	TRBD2	TGTGCCAGCAGCCCGGCTAGCGGGAGGGGCGAGCAGTACTTC	CASSPASGRGEQYF
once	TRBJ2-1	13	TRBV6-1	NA	TGTGCCAGCAGTGAAGTGGCGGGCGACTTGCAGTTCTTC	CASSEVAGDLQFF
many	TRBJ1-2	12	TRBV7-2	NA	TGTGCCAGCAGCTTAACAGACTATGGCTACACCTTC	CASSLTDYGYTF
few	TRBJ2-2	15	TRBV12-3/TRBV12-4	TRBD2	TGTGCCAGTTCGGAGCGGGAGTGGAACACCGGGGAGCTGTTTTTT	CASSEREWNTGELFF
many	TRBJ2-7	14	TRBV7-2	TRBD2	TGTGCCAGCAGCTTGGTAACGGGGGGGTACGAGCAGTACTTC	CASSLVTGGYEQYF
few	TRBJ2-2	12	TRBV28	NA	TGTGCCCTTAGTGGGGGGACCGGGGAGCTGTTTTTT	CALSGGTGELFF
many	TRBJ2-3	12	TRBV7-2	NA	TGTGCCAGCATCCCAACCACAGATACGCAGTATTTT	CASIPTTDTQYF
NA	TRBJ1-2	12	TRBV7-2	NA	TGTGCCAGCAGCTTATTTTTTGATGGCTACACCTTC	CASSLFFDGYTF